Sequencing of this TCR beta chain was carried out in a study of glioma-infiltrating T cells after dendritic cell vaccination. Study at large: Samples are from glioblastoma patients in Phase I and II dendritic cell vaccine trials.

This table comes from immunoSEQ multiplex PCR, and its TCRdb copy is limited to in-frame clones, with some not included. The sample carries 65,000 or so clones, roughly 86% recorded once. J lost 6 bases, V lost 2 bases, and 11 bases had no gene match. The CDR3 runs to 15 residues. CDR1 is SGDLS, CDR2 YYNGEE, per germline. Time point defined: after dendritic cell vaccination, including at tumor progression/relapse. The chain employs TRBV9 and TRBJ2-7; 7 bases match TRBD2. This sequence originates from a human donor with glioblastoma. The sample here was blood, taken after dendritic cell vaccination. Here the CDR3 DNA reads TGTGCCAGCAGCGTCTTCGGGGGGATTGATAGCGAGCAGTACTTC. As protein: CASSVFGGIDSEQYF.